Listed below are T cell receptor beta chains from one sample, sequenced in a study of OX40 agonist ivuxolimab in advanced cancers. Produced via immunoSEQ multiplex PCR; TCRdb's table is partial and in-frame only. The sample shows tens of thousands of clones, around 94% of them seen only once. The source material was CD4+ or CD8+ T cells sorted from blood, sampled in a trial of the OX40 agonist ivuxolimab. Receptors originate from an adult with an advanced solid tumor such as melanoma, head and neck, liver or kidney cancer. Both conserved end residues are part of each CDR3. The order of the fields is V gene, clone size, J gene, D gene, CDR3 protein, CDR3 DNA. The D gene is left open where the match is weak. The size entry is marked missing in some rows and otherwise reads once, few, many or a size class.

v_call: TRBV4-2
clone_size: -
j_call: TRBJ2-3
d_call: TRBD2
cdr3_aa: CASSQDLQREWTDTQYF
cdr3_nt: TGTGCCAGCAGCCAAGATCTTCAGCGGGAGTGGACAGATACGCAGTATTTT

v_call: TRBV27
clone_size: once
j_call: TRBJ1-1
d_call: -
cdr3_aa: CASSLGPVAFF
cdr3_nt: TGTGCCAGCAGTTTAGGGCCTGTAGCTTTCTTT

v_call: TRBV27
clone_size: -
j_call: TRBJ2-7
d_call: -
cdr3_aa: CASSWGTPASYEQYF
cdr3_nt: TGTGCCAGCAGTTGGGGCACACCCGCCTCCTACGAGCAGTACTTC

v_call: TRBV7-8
clone_size: -
j_call: TRBJ2-2
d_call: -
cdr3_aa: CASSLLDTGELFF
cdr3_nt: TGTGCCAGCAGCTTATTGGACACCGGGGAGCTGTTTTTT

v_call: TRBV27
clone_size: -
j_call: TRBJ1-1
d_call: -
cdr3_aa: CASRSRGTTEAFF
cdr3_nt: TGTGCCAGCAGGAGTCGGGGCACCACTGAAGCTTTCTTT

v_call: TRBV27
clone_size: -
j_call: TRBJ2-5
d_call: -
cdr3_aa: CASSLWAGTPTETQYF
cdr3_nt: TGTGCCAGCAGTTTATGGGCCGGGACACCGACGGAGACCCAGTACTTC

v_call: TRBV4-3
clone_size: -
j_call: TRBJ2-1
d_call: TRBD2
cdr3_aa: CASSQVLAGNYNEQFF
cdr3_nt: TGCGCCAGCAGCCAAGTACTAGCGGGAAACTACAATGAGCAGTTCTTC

v_call: TRBV19
clone_size: -
j_call: TRBJ2-1
d_call: -
cdr3_aa: CASSIGGGDSSYNEQFF
cdr3_nt: TGTGCCAGTAGTATAGGAGGGGGGGACAGCTCCTACAATGAGCAGTTCTTC

v_call: TRBV25-1
clone_size: -
j_call: TRBJ2-3
d_call: -
cdr3_aa: CASSEYSPADTQYF
cdr3_nt: TGTGCCAGCAGTGAATATAGTCCGGCAGATACGCAGTATTTT

v_call: TRBV5-1
clone_size: -
j_call: TRBJ2-7
d_call: -
cdr3_aa: CASSLAGLGYEQYF
cdr3_nt: TGCGCCAGCAGCTTGGCAGGGCTCGGCTACGAGCAGTACTTC

v_call: TRBV7-9
clone_size: -
j_call: TRBJ2-7
d_call: -
cdr3_aa: CASSLSSYEQYF
cdr3_nt: TGTGCCAGCAGCTTAAGTTCCTACGAGCAGTACTTC

v_call: TRBV27
clone_size: -
j_call: TRBJ2-1
d_call: TRBD2
cdr3_aa: CASSLFGVSSGLSNEQFF
cdr3_nt: TGTGCCAGCAGTTTATTTGGGGTTAGTAGCGGGCTCTCGAATGAGCAGTTCTTC

v_call: TRBV7-3
clone_size: -
j_call: TRBJ2-3
d_call: -
cdr3_aa: CASSLVRASDRQDTQYF
cdr3_nt: TGTGCCAGCAGCTTAGTTAGGGCCTCAGATAGGCAAGATACGCAGTATTTT

v_call: TRBV7-9
clone_size: -
j_call: TRBJ2-5
d_call: TRBD1
cdr3_aa: CASRGTGWETQYF
cdr3_nt: TGTGCCAGCAGAGGGACAGGGTGGGAGACCCAGTACTTC

v_call: TRBV11-2
clone_size: -
j_call: TRBJ1-3
d_call: -
cdr3_aa: CASSNLRGYGNTIYF
cdr3_nt: TGTGCCAGCAGCAACCTTCGGGGGTATGGAAACACCATATATTTT